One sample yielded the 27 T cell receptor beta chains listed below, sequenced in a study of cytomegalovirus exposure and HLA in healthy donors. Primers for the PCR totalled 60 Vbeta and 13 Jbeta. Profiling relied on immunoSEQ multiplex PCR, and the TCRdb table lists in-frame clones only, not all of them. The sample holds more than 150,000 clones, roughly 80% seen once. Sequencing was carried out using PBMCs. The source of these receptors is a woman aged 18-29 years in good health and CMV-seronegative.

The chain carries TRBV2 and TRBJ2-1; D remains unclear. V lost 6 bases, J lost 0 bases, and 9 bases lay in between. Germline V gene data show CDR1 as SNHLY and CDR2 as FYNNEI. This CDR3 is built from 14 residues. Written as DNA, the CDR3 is TGTGCCAGCAGGCTCACCTACTCCTACAATGAGCAGTTCTTC. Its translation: CASRLTYSYNEQFF.

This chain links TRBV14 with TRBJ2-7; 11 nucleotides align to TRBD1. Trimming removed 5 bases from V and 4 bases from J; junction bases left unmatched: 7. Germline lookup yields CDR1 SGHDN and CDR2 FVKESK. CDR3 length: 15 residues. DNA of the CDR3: TGTGCCAGCAGCGTCGGACAGGGGGCACGTTACGAGCAGTACTTC. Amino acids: CASSVGQGARYEQYF.

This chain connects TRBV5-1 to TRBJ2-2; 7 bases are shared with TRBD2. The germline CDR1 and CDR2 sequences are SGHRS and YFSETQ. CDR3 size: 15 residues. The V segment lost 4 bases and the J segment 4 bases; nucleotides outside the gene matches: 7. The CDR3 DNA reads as TGCGCCAGCAGCCTGGGGCGGGAGCTCACCGGGGAGCTGTTTTTT. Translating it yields CASSLGRELTGELFF.

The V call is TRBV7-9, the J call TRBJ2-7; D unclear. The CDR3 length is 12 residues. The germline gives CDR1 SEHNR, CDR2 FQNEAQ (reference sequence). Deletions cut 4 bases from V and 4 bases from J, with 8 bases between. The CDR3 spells CASSSMRYEQYF. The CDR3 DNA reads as TGTGCCAGCAGCTCCATGAGGTACGAGCAGTACTTC.

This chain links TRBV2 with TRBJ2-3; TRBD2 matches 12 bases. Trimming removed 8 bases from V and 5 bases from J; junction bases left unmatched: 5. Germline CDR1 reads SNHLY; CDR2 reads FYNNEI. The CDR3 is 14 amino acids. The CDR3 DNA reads TGTGCCAGCCTAGCGGGGGGGCCCCTAGATACGCAGTATTTT. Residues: CASLAGGPLDTQYF.

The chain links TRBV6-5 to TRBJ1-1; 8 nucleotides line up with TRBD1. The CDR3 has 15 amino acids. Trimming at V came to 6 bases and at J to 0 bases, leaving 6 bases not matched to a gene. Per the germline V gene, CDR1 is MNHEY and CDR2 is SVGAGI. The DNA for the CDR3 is TGTGCCAGCAGCGACAGGACAGGGTTGAACACTGAAGCTTTCTTT. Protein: CASSDRTGLNTEAFF.

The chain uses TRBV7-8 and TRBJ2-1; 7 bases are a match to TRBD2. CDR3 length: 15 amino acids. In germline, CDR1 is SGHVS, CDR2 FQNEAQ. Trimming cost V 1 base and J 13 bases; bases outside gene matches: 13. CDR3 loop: CASSLVVASGIQQFF. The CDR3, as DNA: TGTGCCAGCAGCTTAGTCGTGGCTAGCGGTATACAACAGTTCTTC.

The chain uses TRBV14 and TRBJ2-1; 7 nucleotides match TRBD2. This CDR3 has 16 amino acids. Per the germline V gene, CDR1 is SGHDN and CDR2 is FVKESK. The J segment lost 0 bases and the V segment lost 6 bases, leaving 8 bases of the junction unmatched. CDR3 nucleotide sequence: TGTGCCAGCAGGGAGGAGGGAGGGACCTCCTACAATGAGCAGTTCTTC. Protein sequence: CASREEGGTSYNEQFF.

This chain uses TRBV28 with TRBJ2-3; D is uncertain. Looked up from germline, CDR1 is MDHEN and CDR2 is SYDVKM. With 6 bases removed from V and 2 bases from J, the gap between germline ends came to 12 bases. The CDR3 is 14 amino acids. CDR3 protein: CASSPFVHTDTQYF. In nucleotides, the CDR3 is TGTGCCAGCAGCCCCTTCGTACACACAGATACGCAGTATTTT. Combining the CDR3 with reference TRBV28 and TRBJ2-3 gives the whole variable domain DVKVTQSSRYLVKRTGEKVFLECVQDMDHENMFWYRQDPGLGLRLIYFSYDVKMKEKGDIPEGYSVSREKKERFSLILESASTNQTSMYLCASSPFVHTDTQYFGPGTRLTVL.

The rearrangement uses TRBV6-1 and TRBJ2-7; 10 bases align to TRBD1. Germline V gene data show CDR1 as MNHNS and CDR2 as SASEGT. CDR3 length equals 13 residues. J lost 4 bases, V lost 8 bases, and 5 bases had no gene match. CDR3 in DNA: TGTGCCAGCCGGACAGGGGGGAGTTACGAGCAGTACTTC. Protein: CASRTGGSYEQYF.

CDR3 bases: TGTGCCAGCAGCTTATCCTCAACGCGGGCAGGGGGCGAGCAGTACTTC. It encodes CASSLSSTRAGGEQYF. The chain links TRBV7-9 to TRBJ2-7; 7 bases are shared with TRBD1. This CDR3 region has 16 residues. Germline values: CDR1 SEHNR, CDR2 FQNEAQ (reference sequence). The ends lost 2 bases at V and 6 bases at J; junction bases unmatched: 13. Full variable domain (outside the CDR3, taken from reference TRBV7-9 and TRBJ2-7): DTGVSQNPRHKITKRGQNVTFRCDPISEHNRLYWYRQTLGQGPEFLTYFQNEAQLEKSRLLSDRFSAERPKGSFSTLEIQRTEQGDSAMYLCASSLSSTRAGGEQYFGPGTRLTVT.

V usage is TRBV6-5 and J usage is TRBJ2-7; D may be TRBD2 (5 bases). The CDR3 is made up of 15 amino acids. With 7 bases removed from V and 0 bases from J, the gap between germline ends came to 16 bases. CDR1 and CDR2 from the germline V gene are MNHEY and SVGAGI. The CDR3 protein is CASNDPGGSSYEQYF. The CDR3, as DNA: TGTGCCAGCAACGACCCAGGAGGAAGCTCCTACGAGCAGTACTTC.

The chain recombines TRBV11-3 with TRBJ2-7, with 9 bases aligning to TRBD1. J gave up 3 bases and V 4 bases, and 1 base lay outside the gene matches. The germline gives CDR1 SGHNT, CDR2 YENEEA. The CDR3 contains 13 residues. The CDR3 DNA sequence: TGTGCCAGCAGCTCGGGACAGGGCTACGAGCAGTACTTC. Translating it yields CASSSGQGYEQYF.

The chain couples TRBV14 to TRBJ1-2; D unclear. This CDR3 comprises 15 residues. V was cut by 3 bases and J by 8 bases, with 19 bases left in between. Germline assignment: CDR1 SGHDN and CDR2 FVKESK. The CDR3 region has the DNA TGTGCCAGCAGCCAGTCATCCAGATACACTATGGGCTACACCTTC. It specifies CASSQSSRYTMGYTF.

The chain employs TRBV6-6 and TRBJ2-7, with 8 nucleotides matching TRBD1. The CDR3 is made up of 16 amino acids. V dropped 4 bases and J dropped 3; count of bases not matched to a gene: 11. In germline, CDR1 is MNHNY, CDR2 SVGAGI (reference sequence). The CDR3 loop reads CASSSSEYRGVYEQYF. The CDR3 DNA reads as TGTGCCAGCAGTTCCTCTGAGTACAGGGGGGTCTACGAGCAGTACTTC.

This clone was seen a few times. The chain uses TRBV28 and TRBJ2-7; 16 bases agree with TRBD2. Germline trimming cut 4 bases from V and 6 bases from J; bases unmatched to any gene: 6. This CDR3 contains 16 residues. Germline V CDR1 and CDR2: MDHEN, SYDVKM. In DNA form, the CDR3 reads TGTGCCAGCAGTTCGCCGGGACTAGCGGGAGGGCCCGAGCAGTACTTC. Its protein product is CASSSPGLAGGPEQYF.

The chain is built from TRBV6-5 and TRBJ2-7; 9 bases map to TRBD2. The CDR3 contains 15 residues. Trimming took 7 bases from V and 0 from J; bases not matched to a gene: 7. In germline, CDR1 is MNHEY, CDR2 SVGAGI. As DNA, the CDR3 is TGTGCCAGCAAGTATTTTAGCGGGAGCTCCTACGAGCAGTACTTC. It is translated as CASKYFSGSSYEQYF.

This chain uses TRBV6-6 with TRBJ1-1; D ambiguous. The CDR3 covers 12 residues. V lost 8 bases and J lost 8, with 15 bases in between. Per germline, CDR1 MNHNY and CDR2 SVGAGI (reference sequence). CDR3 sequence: CASGFGGQEAFF. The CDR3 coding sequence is TGTGCCAGCGGATTTGGAGGGCAAGAAGCTTTCTTT.

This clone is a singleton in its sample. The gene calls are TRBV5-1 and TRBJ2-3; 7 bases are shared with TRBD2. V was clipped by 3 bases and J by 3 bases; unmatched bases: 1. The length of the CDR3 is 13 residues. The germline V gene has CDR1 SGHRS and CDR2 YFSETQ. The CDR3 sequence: CASSSGGTDTQYF. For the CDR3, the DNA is TGCGCCAGCAGCTCCGGGGGGACAGATACGCAGTATTTT.

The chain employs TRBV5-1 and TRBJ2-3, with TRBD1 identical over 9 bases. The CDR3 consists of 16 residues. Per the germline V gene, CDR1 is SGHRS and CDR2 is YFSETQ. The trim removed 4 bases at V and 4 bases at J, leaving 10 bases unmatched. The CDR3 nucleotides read TGCGCCAGCAGCCCGGCAGCGACAGGGGGGGCAGATACGCAGTATTTT. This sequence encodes CASSPAATGGADTQYF.

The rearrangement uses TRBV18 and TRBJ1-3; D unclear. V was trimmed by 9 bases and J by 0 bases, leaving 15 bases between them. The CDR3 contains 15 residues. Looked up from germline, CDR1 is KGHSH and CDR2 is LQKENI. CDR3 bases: TGTGCCAGTGACGAGGGTCCACACTCTGGAAACACCATATATTTT. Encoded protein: CASDEGPHSGNTIYF.

Here the CDR3 DNA reads TGCGCCAGCAGTGAGTCGGGCGGCGGGAGGGCCAACGAGCAGTACTTC. Protein sequence: CASSESGGGRANEQYF. The rearrangement links TRBV10-2 to TRBJ2-7; 9 bases are shared with TRBD2. The germline gives CDR1 WSHSY, CDR2 SAAADI. The CDR3 contains 16 residues. V dropped 0 bases and J dropped 5; count of bases not matched to a gene: 8.

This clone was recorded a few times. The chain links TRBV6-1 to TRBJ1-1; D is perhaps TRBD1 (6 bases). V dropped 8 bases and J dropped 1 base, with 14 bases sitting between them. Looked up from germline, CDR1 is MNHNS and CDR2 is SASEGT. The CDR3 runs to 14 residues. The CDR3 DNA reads TGTGCCAGCGGCCCCGGGACACCGAACACTGAAGCTTTCTTT. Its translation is CASGPGTPNTEAFF.

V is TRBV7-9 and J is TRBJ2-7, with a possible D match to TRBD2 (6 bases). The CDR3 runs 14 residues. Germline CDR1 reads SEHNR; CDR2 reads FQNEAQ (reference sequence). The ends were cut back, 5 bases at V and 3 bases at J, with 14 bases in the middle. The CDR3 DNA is TGTGCCAGCAGCCGCCGGGACTCGATCTACGAGCAGTACTTC. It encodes CASSRRDSIYEQYF. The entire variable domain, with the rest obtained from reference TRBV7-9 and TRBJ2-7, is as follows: DTGVSQNPRHKITKRGQNVTFRCDPISEHNRLYWYRQTLGQGPEFLTYFQNEAQLEKSRLLSDRFSAERPKGSFSTLEIQRTEQGDSAMYLCASSRRDSIYEQYFGPGTRLTVT.

The CDR3 nucleotides are TGTGCCAGCAGAGACGACAGGGGAACCTCTCTAGCTGGGGCCAACGTCCTGACTTTC. Protein product: CASRDDRGTSLAGANVLTF. The chain recombines TRBV9 with TRBJ2-6, with 8 bases identical to TRBD1. This CDR3 has 19 residues. CDR1 and CDR2 from the germline V gene are SGDLS and YYNGEE. With 5 bases clipped from V and 2 bases from J, the junction kept 15 bases outside the gene matches.

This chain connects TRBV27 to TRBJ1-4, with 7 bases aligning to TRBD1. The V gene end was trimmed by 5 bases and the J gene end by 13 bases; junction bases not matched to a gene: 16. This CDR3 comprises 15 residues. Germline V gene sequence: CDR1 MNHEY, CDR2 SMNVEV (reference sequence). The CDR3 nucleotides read TGTGCCAGCAGTCCGAATACAGGGGAAAGAACCATACTGTTTTTT. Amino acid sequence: CASSPNTGERTILFF.

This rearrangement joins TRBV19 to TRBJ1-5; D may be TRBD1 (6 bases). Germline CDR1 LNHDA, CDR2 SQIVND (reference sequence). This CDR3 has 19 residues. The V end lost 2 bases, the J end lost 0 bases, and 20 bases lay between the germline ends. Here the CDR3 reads CASSIKGKTGYYSNQPQHF. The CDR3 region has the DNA TGTGCCAGTAGTATAAAGGGAAAGACAGGTTATTATAGCAATCAGCCCCAGCATTTT. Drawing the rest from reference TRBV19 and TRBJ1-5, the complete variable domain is DGGITQSPKYLFRKEGQNVTLSCEQNLNHDAMYWYRQDPGQGLRLIYYSQIVNDFQKGDIAEGYSVSREKKESFPLTVTSAQKNPTAFYLCASSIKGKTGYYSNQPQHFGDGTRLSIL.